This T cell receptor beta chain was identified in a study of control samples from healthy donors and cancer patients. Method: immunoSEQ multiplex PCR; TCRdb's copy keeps in-frame clones and lacks some. The repertoire holds some 170,000 clones, with nearly 96% as singletons. CDR3 size: 15 residues. The V gene end was trimmed by 5 bases and the J gene end by 10 bases; junction bases not matched to a gene: 10. Per germline, CDR1 KGHSH and CDR2 LQKENI. The V gene is TRBV18, the J gene TRBJ1-6; 8 nucleotides align to TRBD1. The material sequenced was blood. The receptor was isolated from a woman in her 30s in good health. Here the CDR3 reads CASSSQGAKKSPLHF. In nucleotides, the CDR3 is TGTGCCAGCTCATCCCAGGGGGCGAAAAAATCACCCCTCCACTTT.